These 10 T cell receptor beta chains were sequenced from one sample in a study of T cells in Graves' hyperthyroidism and ophthalmopathy. Amplified TCR beta CDR3 regions derived from RNA transcripts. In the first-round RT-PCR of the TCR CDR3, the HTBI primer set was used. Via MiXCR, TCRdb re-called the multiplex PCR reads, giving one row per CDR3 protein. The sample yields fewer than 400,000 distinct CDR3 sequences, about an eighth seen once. Specimen: blood. The receptors here all came from a man between 45 and 60 years old with Graves' ophthalmopathy.

This clonotype was observed many times. The chain employs TRBV28 and TRBJ1-2; no definite D call. The CDR3 covers 13 residues. Germline-derived CDR1 and CDR2 are MDHEN and SYDVKM. Between the trimmed V and J ends, which lost 6 bases and 7 bases, there was a span of 15 bases. The CDR3 loop reads CASRLGHEGGYTF. CDR3 bases: TGTGCCAGCAGACTCGGTCACGAGGGTGGCTACACCTTC.

J is TRBJ1-4 and V is TRBV5-1; 11 bases are shared with TRBD1. The CDR3 is 16 residues long. In germline, CDR1 is SGHRS, CDR2 YFSETQ. The junction had 5 bases not matched to a gene; V was cut back by 4 bases and J by 3 bases. CDR3 protein: CASSVGDRGANEKLFF. The CDR3 nucleotides are TGCGCCAGCAGCGTAGGGGACAGGGGGGCTAATGAAAAACTGTTTTTT.

In this sample, this clonotype turned up many times. The rearrangement links TRBV28 to TRBJ1-1; D gene ambiguous. The CDR3 has 12 residues. Germline V gene sequence: CDR1 MDHEN, CDR2 SYDVKM. V lost 5 bases, J lost 4 bases, and 8 bases lay in between. CDR3 DNA: TGTGCCAGCAGTCTCAGTGGCACTGAAGCTTTCTTT. Encoded protein: CASSLSGTEAFF.

Only a few counts were recorded for this clonotype. This chain uses TRBV19 with TRBJ1-1; possibly TRBD1 for D (5 bases). Per germline, CDR1 LNHDA and CDR2 SQIVND (reference sequence). The ends were cut back, 8 bases at V and 2 bases at J, with 18 bases in the middle. This CDR3 region has 15 residues. DNA for the CDR3: TGTGCCAGTTCGGCCACCGGGACGGTAAACACTGAAGCTTTCTTT. Protein: CASSATGTVNTEAFF.

V usage is TRBV7-6 and J usage is TRBJ2-3; weak D call: TRBD2 (6 bases). The germline V gene has CDR1 SGHVS and CDR2 FNYEAQ. This CDR3 contains 17 residues. Trimming removed 6 bases from V and 0 bases from J, with 19 bases in between. The CDR3 here is CASSFIPTGASTDTQYF. The CDR3, as DNA: TGTGCCAGCAGTTTCATCCCCACGGGAGCGAGCACAGATACGCAGTATTTT. Drawing the rest from reference TRBV7-6 and TRBJ2-3, the complete variable domain is GAGVSQSPRYKVTKRGQDVALRCDPISGHVSLYWYRQALGQGPEFLTYFNYEAQQDKSGLPNDRFSAERPEGSISTLTIQRTEQRDSAMYRCASSFIPTGASTDTQYFGPGTRLTVL.

This clonotype was observed at least ten times. This chain joins TRBV14 and TRBJ2-1, with 11 bases aligning to TRBD2. V lost 1 base and J lost 8; bases outside the gene matches: 1. CDR3 length: 14 amino acids. Germline assignment: CDR1 SGHDN and CDR2 FVKESK. CDR3 region: CASSQGLAGYEQFF. In nucleotides, the CDR3 is TGTGCCAGCAGCCAAGGACTAGCGGGATATGAGCAGTTCTTC.

This chain connects TRBV20-1 to TRBJ2-7; 9 bases agree with TRBD2. Germline assignment: CDR1 DFQATT and CDR2 SNEGSKA (reference sequence). CDR3 length equals 18 residues. V was clipped by 3 bases and J by 2 bases; unmatched bases: 17. The CDR3 is CSASGQPSGTHRAYEQYF. The CDR3 region has the DNA TGCAGTGCTAGCGGGCAGCCTAGCGGGACCCACCGGGCCTACGAGCAGTACTTC.

V gene TRBV29-1 combines with J gene TRBJ2-7, with TRBD1 matching over 11 bases. After removal of 1 base from V and 7 bases from J, the junction contained 12 bases not matched to a gene. The germline gives CDR1 SQVTM, CDR2 ANQGSEA. This CDR3 has 16 residues. In DNA form, the CDR3 reads TGCAGCGTTGAAGGCTCAGGGACAGGGGGTCAAGGGGAGCAGTACTTC. Protein product: CSVEGSGTGGQGEQYF.

This clonotype turned up a few times. V and J are TRBV7-2 and TRBJ2-5, with 7 bases matching TRBD2. Germline V gene lookup returns CDR1 SGHTA and CDR2 FQGNSA. The V gene end was trimmed by 5 bases and the J gene end by 4 bases; junction bases not matched to a gene: 13. The CDR3 sequence is 16 residues long. The CDR3 spells CASSPQAGVPGETQYF. DNA for the CDR3: TGTGCCAGCAGCCCCCAGGCGGGAGTGCCTGGAGAGACCCAGTACTTC.

This clonotype was seen at least ten times. The V and J genes are TRBV7-8 and TRBJ2-7; D is possibly TRBD2 (7 bases). Germline-derived CDR1 and CDR2 are SGHVS and FQNEAQ. The length of the CDR3 is 15 residues. V was clipped by 2 bases and J by 6 bases, with 17 bases between them. This CDR3 is CASSLPRAGAREQYF. The CDR3 DNA reads as TGTGCCAGCAGCTTACCCAGGGCGGGGGCGCGCGAGCAGTACTTC.